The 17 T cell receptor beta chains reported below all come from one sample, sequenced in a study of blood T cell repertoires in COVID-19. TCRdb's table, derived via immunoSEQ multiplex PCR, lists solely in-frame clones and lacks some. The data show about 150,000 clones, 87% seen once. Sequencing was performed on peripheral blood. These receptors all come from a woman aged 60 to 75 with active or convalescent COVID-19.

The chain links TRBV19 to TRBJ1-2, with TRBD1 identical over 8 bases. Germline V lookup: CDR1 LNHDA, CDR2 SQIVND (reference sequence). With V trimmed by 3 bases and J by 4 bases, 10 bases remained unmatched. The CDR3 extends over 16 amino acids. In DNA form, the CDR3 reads TGTGCCAGTAGTATTGGACAGGGTAGTGGTTCCTATGGCTACACCTTC. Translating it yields CASSIGQGSGSYGYTF.

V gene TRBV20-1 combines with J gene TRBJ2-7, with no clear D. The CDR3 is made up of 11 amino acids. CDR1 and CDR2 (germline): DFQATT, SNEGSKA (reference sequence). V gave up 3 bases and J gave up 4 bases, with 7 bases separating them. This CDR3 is CSARQSYEQYF. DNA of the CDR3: TGCAGTGCTAGGCAGTCGTACGAGCAGTACTTC.

Here the CDR3 reads CASSEAPGSNQPQHF. In DNA form, the CDR3 reads TGTGCCAGCAGTGAAGCGCCAGGCAGCAATCAGCCCCAGCATTTT. This rearrangement joins TRBV6-1 to TRBJ1-5; D is unclear. The V end lost 0 bases, the J end lost 1 base, and 7 bases lay between the germline ends. The CDR3 has 15 residues. The germline CDR1 and CDR2 sequences are MNHNS and SASEGT.

Here the CDR3 reads CASSLVYQETQYF. The CDR3 nucleotides read TGTGCCAGCAGCTTAGTATACCAAGAGACCCAGTACTTC. The gene calls are TRBV7-2 and TRBJ2-5; D remains unclear. Trimming removed 1 base from V and 0 bases from J, with 3 bases in between. This CDR3 contains 13 residues. Germline V gives CDR1 SGHTA, CDR2 FQGNSA.

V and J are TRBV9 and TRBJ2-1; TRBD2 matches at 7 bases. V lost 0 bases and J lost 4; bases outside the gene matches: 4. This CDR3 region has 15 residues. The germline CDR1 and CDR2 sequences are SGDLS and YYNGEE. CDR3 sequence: CASSVGAAGYNEQFF. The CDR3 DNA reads TGTGCCAGCAGCGTAGGGGCAGCGGGGTACAATGAGCAGTTCTTC.

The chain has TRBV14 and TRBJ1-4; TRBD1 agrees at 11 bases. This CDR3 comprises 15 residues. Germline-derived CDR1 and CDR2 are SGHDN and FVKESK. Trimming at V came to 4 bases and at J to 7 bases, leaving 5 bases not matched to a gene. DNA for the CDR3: TGTGCCAGCAGCCTTCGGACAGGGGGCCGTGAAAAACTGTTTTTT. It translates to CASSLRTGGREKLFF. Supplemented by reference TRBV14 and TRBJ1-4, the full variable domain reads EAGVTQFPSHSVIEKGQTVTLRCDPISGHDNLYWYRRVMGKEIKFLLHFVKESKQDESGMPNNRFLAERTGGTYSTLKVQPAELEDSGVYFCASSLRTGGREKLFFGSGTQLSVL.

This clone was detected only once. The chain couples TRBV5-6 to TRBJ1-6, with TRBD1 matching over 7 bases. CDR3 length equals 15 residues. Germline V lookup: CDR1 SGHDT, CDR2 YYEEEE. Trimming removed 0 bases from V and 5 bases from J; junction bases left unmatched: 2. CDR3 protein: CASSLVGTDNSPLHF. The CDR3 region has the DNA TGTGCCAGCAGCTTGGTGGGGACAGATAATTCACCCCTCCACTTT.

The CDR3 nucleotides are TGTGCCAGCAGCTTACAAGGAGGGCATGGCTACACCTTC. Amino acid sequence: CASSLQGGHGYTF. This chain connects TRBV6-5 to TRBJ1-2, with D uncertain. Germline values: CDR1 MNHEY, CDR2 SVGAGI. Trimming pared 6 bases from V and 6 bases from J, leaving 14 bases between. The CDR3 is 13 residues long.

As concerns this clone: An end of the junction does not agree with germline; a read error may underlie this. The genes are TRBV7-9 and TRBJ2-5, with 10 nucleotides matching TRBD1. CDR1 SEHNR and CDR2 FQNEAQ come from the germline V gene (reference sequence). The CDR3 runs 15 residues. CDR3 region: CASSVPGQGQEIQYF. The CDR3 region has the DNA TGTGCCAGCAGCGTTCCGGGACAGGGGCAAGAGATCCAGTACTTC.

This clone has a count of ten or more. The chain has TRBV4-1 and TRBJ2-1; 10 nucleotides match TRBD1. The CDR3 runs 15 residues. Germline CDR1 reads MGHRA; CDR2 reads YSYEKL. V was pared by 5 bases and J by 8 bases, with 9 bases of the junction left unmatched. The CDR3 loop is CASSYRDRGGDEQFF. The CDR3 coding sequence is TGCGCCAGCAGCTACCGGGACAGGGGAGGAGATGAGCAGTTCTTC.

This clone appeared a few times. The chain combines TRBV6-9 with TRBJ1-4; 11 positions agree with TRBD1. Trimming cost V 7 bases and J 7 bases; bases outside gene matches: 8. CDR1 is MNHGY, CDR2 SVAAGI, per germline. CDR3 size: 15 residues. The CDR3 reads CASNLGQGAGEKLFF. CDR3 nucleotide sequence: TGTGCCAGCAATTTAGGACAGGGGGCAGGTGAAAAACTGTTTTTT.

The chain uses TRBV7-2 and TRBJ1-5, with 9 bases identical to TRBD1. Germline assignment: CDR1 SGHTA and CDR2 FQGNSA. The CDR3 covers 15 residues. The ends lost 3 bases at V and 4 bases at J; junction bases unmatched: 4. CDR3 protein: CASSFLGTGNQPQHF. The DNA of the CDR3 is TGTGCCAGCAGCTTCCTTGGGACAGGGAATCAGCCCCAGCATTTT.

The chain's CDR3 is CASSETGVSEKLFF. DNA for the CDR3: TGTGCCAGCAGTGAAACAGGGGTTAGTGAAAAACTGTTTTTT. The rearrangement joins TRBV2 to TRBJ1-4; 7 nucleotides agree with TRBD1. Trimming cost V 2 bases and J 7 bases; bases outside gene matches: 4. Germline V gene sequence: CDR1 SNHLY, CDR2 FYNNEI. The CDR3 totals 14 residues.

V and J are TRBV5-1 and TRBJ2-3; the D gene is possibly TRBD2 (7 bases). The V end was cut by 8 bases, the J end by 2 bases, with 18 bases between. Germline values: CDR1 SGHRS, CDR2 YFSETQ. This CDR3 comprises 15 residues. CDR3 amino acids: CASQRGGGFTDTQYF. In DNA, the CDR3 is TGCGCCAGTCAGAGAGGCGGGGGCTTCACAGATACGCAGTATTTT. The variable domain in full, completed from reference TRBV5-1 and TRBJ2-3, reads KAGVTQTPRYLIKTRGQQVTLSCSPISGHRSVSWYQQTPGQGLQFLFEYFSETQRNKGNFPGRFSGRQFSNSRSEMNVSTLELGDSALYLCASQRGGGFTDTQYFGPGTRLTVL.

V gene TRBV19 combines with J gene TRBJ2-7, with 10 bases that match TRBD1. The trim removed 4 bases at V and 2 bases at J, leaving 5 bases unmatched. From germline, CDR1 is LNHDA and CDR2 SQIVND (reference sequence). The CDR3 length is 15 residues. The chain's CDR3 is CASSTAGQGTYEQYF. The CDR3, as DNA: TGTGCCAGTAGTACCGCGGGACAGGGGACCTACGAGCAGTACTTC.

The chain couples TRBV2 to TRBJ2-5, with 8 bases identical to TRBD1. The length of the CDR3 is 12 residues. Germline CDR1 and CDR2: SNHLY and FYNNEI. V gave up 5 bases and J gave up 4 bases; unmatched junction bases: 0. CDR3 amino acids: CASSQGAETQYF. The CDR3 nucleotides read TGTGCCAGCAGTCAGGGGGCAGAGACCCAGTACTTC.

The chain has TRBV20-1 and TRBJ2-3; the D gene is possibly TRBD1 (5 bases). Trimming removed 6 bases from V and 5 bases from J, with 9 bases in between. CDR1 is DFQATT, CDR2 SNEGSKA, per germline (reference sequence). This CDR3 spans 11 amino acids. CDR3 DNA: TGCAGTGCGGCCACAGGAGATACGCAGTATTTT. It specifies CSAATGDTQYF.